The T cell receptor (beta chain) under discussion was sequenced for a study of OX40 agonist ivuxolimab in advanced cancers. The overall study: Three patients had partial responses: one hepatocellular carcinoma, two cutaneous melanoma.

Sequenced by immunoSEQ multiplex PCR; TCRdb stores in-frame clones only, minus some. The sample carries some 21,000 clones, roughly 80% recorded once. This clone was seen once. Germline V gene lookup returns CDR1 MDHEN and CDR2 SYDVKM. Between the trimmed V and J ends, which lost 5 bases and 0 bases, there was a span of 16 bases. CDR3 length: 16 amino acids. The rearrangement uses TRBV28 and TRBJ1-2, with D unclear. The material sequenced was CD4+ or CD8+ T cells sorted from blood, taken in a trial of the OX40 agonist ivuxolimab. This TCR came from an adult with an advanced solid tumor such as melanoma, head and neck, liver or kidney cancer. The CDR3 sequence is CASSPWTATANYGYTF. CDR3 nucleotides: TGTGCCAGCAGTCCCTGGACCGCTACGGCTAACTATGGCTACACCTTC.